The clone carrying this TCR beta chain has at least ten counts. Gene labels here are mouse ones. The read stops 4 residues short of the end of the CDR3; the missing end is completed from the germline J gene. This record comes from a study of CD8+ T cells in alopecia areata. The sequencing template was cDNA reverse transcribed from extracted RNA. Repertoires were generated with immunoSEQ multiplex PCR, while TCRdb's copy carries only in-frame clones and drops some. Sampling found approximately 1,600 clones, none seen once. This CDR3 region has 14 residues. From germline, CDR1 is NSQYPW and CDR2 LRSPGD (reference sequence).

V is TRBV1 and J is TRBJ2-7; 8 nucleotides align to TRBD2. The sequence was obtained from a C3H/HeJ mouse with alopecia areata. This strain's MHC haplotype is H2-k. The sequenced sample was skin. The DNA read from the CDR3 is TGCACCTGCAGTGCAGTGCTGGGGGGCCAT. Its protein product is CTCSAVLGGH. The whole CDR3 sequence is CTCSAVLGGHEQYF.